These 18 T cell receptor beta chains came from one sample sequenced in a study of blood T cell repertoires in COVID-19. Repertoires were generated with immunoSEQ multiplex PCR, while TCRdb's copy carries only in-frame clones and drops some. The sample includes fewer than 200,000 clones, about 79% seen only once; the top ten take roughly 28%. What was sequenced was peripheral blood. These receptors all stem from a woman aged 70 to 79 with acute or convalescent COVID-19.

This clone was counted at least ten times. This CDR3 is CASSHSGPGLEQFF. CDR3 DNA: TGTGCCAGCAGCCATAGCGGCCCTGGCCTTGAGCAGTTCTTC. The V gene is TRBV7-2, the J gene TRBJ2-1; D perhaps matches TRBD2 (6 bases). The CDR3 runs 14 residues. CDR1 SGHTA and CDR2 FQGNSA come from the germline V gene. The ends were cut back, 5 bases at V and 9 bases at J, with 17 bases in the middle.

The chain uses TRBV21-1 and TRBJ1-1; the DNA was not used to check the table's D call, TRBD1. TRBV21-1 is deemed a pseudogene. CDR3 size: 19 residues. In DNA, the CDR3 is TGTGCCAGCAGCAAAGCTTGGTTTTCGGACAGGCCCTTGAACACTGAAGCTTTCTTT. Amino acid sequence: CASSKAWFSDRPLNTEAFF.

This chain links TRBV2 with TRBJ2-3, with 8 bases lining up with TRBD2. CDR3 length equals 14 residues. Per germline, CDR1 SNHLY and CDR2 FYNNEI. Unmatched junction bases numbered 6, after V lost 7 bases and J lost 3 bases. DNA for the CDR3: TGTGCCAGCAAGGGACTAGTTCAAACAGATACGCAGTATTTT. Its protein is CASKGLVQTDTQYF.

The chain uses TRBV6-5 and TRBJ2-1; 12 nucleotides align to TRBD2. The CDR3 has 15 amino acids. J lost 3 bases, V lost 6 bases, and 3 bases had no gene match. Germline loops: CDR1 MNHEY, CDR2 SVGAGI. The CDR3 DNA follows: TGTGCCAGCAGCCCGACTAGCGGGGGCTACAATGAGCAGTTCTTC. Protein: CASSPTSGGYNEQFF.

This clone was observed once. This chain links TRBV7-3 with TRBJ2-7; 7 bases line up with TRBD2. The trim removed 3 bases at V and 5 bases at J, leaving 7 bases unmatched. Germline values: CDR1 SGHTA, CDR2 FQGTGA. The CDR3 has 14 residues. The CDR3 sequence is CASSFFGGRDEQYF. The CDR3 DNA sequence: TGTGCCAGCAGCTTCTTTGGAGGGAGGGACGAGCAGTACTTC.

This chain uses TRBV2 with TRBJ2-1, with 8 bases lining up with TRBD2. This CDR3 is built from 15 residues. With V trimmed by 6 bases and J by 6 bases, 10 bases remained unmatched. CDR1 SNHLY and CDR2 FYNNEI come from the germline V gene. The CDR3 DNA is TGTGCCAGCAGCGCCACTAGCGGCCCCCCCAATGAGCAGTTCTTC. It translates to CASSATSGPPNEQFF.

Only a few counts were recorded for this clone. CDR3 region: CATWSGYLQETQYF. In nucleotides, the CDR3 is TGTGCCACCTGGAGCGGGTACCTCCAAGAGACCCAGTACTTC. The chain has TRBV24-1 and TRBJ2-5; weak D call: TRBD2 (6 bases). Trimming removed 9 bases from V and 1 base from J, with 14 bases in between. The CDR3 covers 14 residues. CDR1 and CDR2 (germline): KGHDR, SFDVKD.

This clone was counted only a few times. The chain couples TRBV6-4 to TRBJ2-1; 10 bases fit TRBD1. CDR1 MRHNA and CDR2 SNTAGT come from the germline V gene. V lost 5 bases to trimming and J lost 8 bases; unmatched junction nucleotides: 12. The CDR3 spans 16 residues. CDR3 protein: CASSKHQLGTGDEQFF. In nucleotides, the CDR3 is TGTGCCAGCAGTAAACATCAACTTGGGACAGGGGATGAGCAGTTCTTC.

V and J are TRBV7-8 and TRBJ2-5; 9 positions match TRBD2. Unmatched junction bases numbered 4, after V lost 4 bases and J lost 1 base. CDR1 and CDR2 from the germline V gene are SGHVS and FQNEAQ. The CDR3 loop spans 15 amino acids. DNA of the CDR3: TGTGCCAGCAGCTCGACTAGCGGATTCCAAGAGACCCAGTACTTC. It codes for CASSSTSGFQETQYF.

The chain has TRBV5-1 and TRBJ2-7, with 7 positions matching TRBD2. V lost 3 bases and J lost 2; bases outside the gene matches: 5. CDR3 length equals 14 residues. Germline V gives CDR1 SGHRS, CDR2 YFSETQ. The CDR3 nucleotides read TGCGCCAGCAGCTCTCAAGCGGGGACCTACGAGCAGTACTTC. Translated: CASSSQAGTYEQYF. Full variable domain (outside the CDR3, taken from reference TRBV5-1 and TRBJ2-7): KAGVTQTPRYLIKTRGQQVTLSCSPISGHRSVSWYQQTPGQGLQFLFEYFSETQRNKGNFPGRFSGRQFSNSRSEMNVSTLELGDSALYLCASSSQAGTYEQYFGPGTRLTVT.

This rearrangement joins TRBV5-5 to TRBJ1-2, with D possibly TRBD1 on 5 matching bases. CDR1 is SGHKS and CDR2 is YYEKEE in the germline V gene (reference sequence). This CDR3 is built from 15 residues. Trimming stripped 0 bases from V and 4 bases from J, with 13 bases between. CDR3 sequence (DNA): TGTGCCAGCAGCTTGGAGGGGCGGGGGTCCTATGGCTACACCTTC. Translating gives CASSLEGRGSYGYTF.

This clone has a handful of counts. The chain uses TRBV7-2 and TRBJ2-4; D may be TRBD2 (6 bases). Germline V lookup: CDR1 SGHTA, CDR2 FQGNSA. The CDR3 has 13 residues. V was cut by 1 base and J by 7 bases, with 8 bases left in between. Written as DNA, the CDR3 is TGTGCCAGCAGCTTAGAAGGGAGGAACATTCAGTACTTC. It encodes CASSLEGRNIQYF.

V usage is TRBV10-1 and J usage is TRBJ1-2, with D possibly matching TRBD1 (6 bases). CDR1 and CDR2 (germline): WNHNN, SYGVQD (reference sequence). V lost 6 bases, J lost 8 bases, and 22 bases lay in between. This CDR3 has 15 residues. CDR3 sequence reads: CASSVDRTGLLGYTF. CDR3 coding DNA: TGCGCCAGCAGCGTAGACAGGACTGGACTCTTAGGCTACACCTTC.

This clone has a single count. The rearrangement uses TRBV5-6 and TRBJ2-7; no clear D gene. The V gene lost 4 bases and the J gene lost 3 bases, with 11 bases spanning the gap. The CDR3 is made up of 13 amino acids. Germline V lookup: CDR1 SGHDT, CDR2 YYEEEE. Written as DNA, the CDR3 is TGTGCCAGCAGCCCGCCCTCCTACTACGAGCAGTACTTC. Residues: CASSPPSYYEQYF.

CDR3 nucleotide sequence: TGTGCCAGTAGCGCGACAGGAGGGAACACTGAAGCTTTCTTT. Its protein product is CASSATGGNTEAFF. The chain recombines TRBV19 with TRBJ1-1; D may be TRBD1 (6 bases). This CDR3 has 14 amino acids. Germline V gene sequence: CDR1 LNHDA, CDR2 SQIVND (reference sequence). V lost 6 bases to trimming and J lost 1 base, with 12 bases between them. The full variable domain, with the rest looked up from reference TRBV19 and TRBJ1-1, is DGGITQSPKYLFRKEGQNVTLSCEQNLNHDAMYWYRQDPGQGLRLIYYSQIVNDFQKGDIAEGYSVSREKKESFPLTVTSAQKNPTAFYLCASSATGGNTEAFFGQGTRLTVV.

This clone has ten or more counts. The chain uses TRBV5-3 and TRBJ2-1; 9 nucleotides match TRBD1. TRBV5-3 is given ORF status, its function remaining uncertain. CDR3 length: 14 amino acids. The ends lost 2 bases at V and 8 bases at J; junction bases unmatched: 5. CDR3 sequence reads: CARSFKGQGYEQFF. The CDR3 coding sequence is TGTGCCAGAAGCTTCAAGGGACAGGGCTATGAGCAGTTCTTC.

The chain couples TRBV2 to TRBJ2-5; tentative D call: TRBD2 (6 bases). V shed 4 bases and J shed 5 bases, with 8 bases lying between them. Germline CDR1 reads SNHLY; CDR2 reads FYNNEI. The CDR3 runs 12 residues. Here the CDR3 DNA reads TGTGCCAGCAGTGCTCTAGCGGAGACCCAGTACTTC. Its protein is CASSALAETQYF. The full variable domain, completed using reference TRBV2 and TRBJ2-5, is EPEVTQTPSHQVTQMGQEVILRCVPISNHLYFYWYRQILGQKVEFLVSFYNNEISEKSEIFDDQFSVERPDGSNFTLKIRSTKLEDSAMYFCASSALAETQYFGPGTRLLVL.

The chain recombines TRBV10-3 with TRBJ2-1; TRBD2 agrees at 11 bases. This CDR3 comprises 16 residues. Germline V gene data show CDR1 as ENHRY and CDR2 as SYGVKD. The V segment lost 6 bases and the J segment 1 base; nucleotides outside the gene matches: 5. CDR3 protein: CAIRMTSGVSYNEQFF. The CDR3 nucleotides read TGTGCCATCAGAATGACTAGCGGGGTATCCTACAATGAGCAGTTCTTC.